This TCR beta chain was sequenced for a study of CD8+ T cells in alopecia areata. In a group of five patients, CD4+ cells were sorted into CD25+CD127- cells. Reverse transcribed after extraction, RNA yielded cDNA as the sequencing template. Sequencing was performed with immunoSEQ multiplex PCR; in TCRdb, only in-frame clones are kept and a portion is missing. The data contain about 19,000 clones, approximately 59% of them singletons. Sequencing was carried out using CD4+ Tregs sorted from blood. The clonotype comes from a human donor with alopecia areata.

The DNA of the CDR3 is TGCGCCAGCAGCCATATTGGGCTGGCAGATACGCAGTATTTT. It translates to CASSHIGLADTQYF. The rearrangement joins TRBV4-1 to TRBJ2-3, with no clear D. Looked up from germline, CDR1 is MGHRA and CDR2 is YSYEKL. This CDR3 has 14 residues. Trimming cost V 3 bases and J 4 bases, with 11 bases left between them.